This entry lists 8 T cell receptor beta chains sequenced from one sample in a study of shared clonotypes between healthy human individuals. Profiled with immunoSEQ multiplex PCR; TCRdb holds only in-frame clones, not every one. There are 2 million to 3 million clones in the sample; approximately 94% occur only once, and around 0.4% lies in the top ten. Sequences were obtained from naive CD4+ T cells from PBMCs. The subset was: CD45RA+ positively selected. Receptors were obtained from a man aged 18 to 35 in good health. Some clones in this sample may be carry-over from other donors' samples.

This clone was found once. The chain uses TRBV30 and TRBJ2-1; possibly TRBD2 for D (5 bases). Looked up from germline, CDR1 is GTSNPN and CDR2 is SVGIG (reference sequence). Trimming stripped 3 bases from V and 4 bases from J, with 7 bases between. The CDR3 has 12 residues. CDR3 region: CAWRAGYNEQFF. The DNA of the CDR3 is TGTGCCTGGAGGGCGGGTTACAATGAGCAGTTCTTC.

Comment on this clone: Other DNA sequences of this sample code for an identical CDR3. J is TRBJ2-7 and V is TRBV28; D unclear. The germline gives CDR1 MDHEN, CDR2 SYDVKM. This CDR3 has 11 amino acids. V lost 8 bases and J lost 3, with 8 bases in between. Here the CDR3 DNA reads TGTGCCAGCGGATACAGCTACGAGCAGTACTTC. It encodes CASGYSYEQYF.

The chain links TRBV4-1 to TRBJ2-1; the D gene could be TRBD1 or TRBD2 (5 bases each). V was shortened by 3 bases and J by 7 bases, with 13 bases between the two germline ends. This CDR3 region has 14 residues. Germline V lookup: CDR1 MGHRA, CDR2 YSYEKL. CDR3 in DNA: TGCGCCAGCAGCCAGACTACCGCAGGGAATGAGCAGTTCTTC. Translation gives CASSQTTAGNEQFF.

In its sample, this clone was seen once. This chain uses TRBV28 with TRBJ1-1, with D possibly being TRBD1 (5 bases). Trimming left V 7 bases short and J 3 bases short, with 21 bases between. Per germline, CDR1 MDHEN and CDR2 SYDVKM. The CDR3 sequence is 16 residues long. CDR3 loop: CASMVGGAGSYTEAFF. The CDR3 region has the DNA TGTGCCAGCATGGTAGGAGGGGCCGGATCGTACACTGAAGCTTTCTTT.

The chain couples TRBV5-6 to TRBJ2-2; D might be TRBD1 (7 bases). Trimming took 2 bases from V and 5 from J, leaving 22 bases between them. This CDR3 contains 18 residues. CDR1 is SGHDT and CDR2 is YYEEEE in the germline V gene. CDR3 protein: CASSLLLMTGRRTGELFF. The CDR3 DNA reads TGTGCCAGCAGCTTACTCCTTATGACAGGGAGGAGGACCGGGGAGCTGTTTTTT.

The genes are TRBV6-6 and TRBJ2-5; 9 nucleotides line up with TRBD1. Germline CDR1 MNHNY, CDR2 SVGAGI (reference sequence). The CDR3 loop spans 15 amino acids. J gave up 5 bases and V 2 bases, and 6 bases lay outside the gene matches. This CDR3 reads CASSYGDRVIETQYF. DNA of the CDR3: TGTGCCAGCAGTTACGGGGACAGGGTAATCGAGACCCAGTACTTC.

The CDR3 DNA follows: TGTGCCGCGAAGGGGGCCCCCTATGGCTACACCTTC. Protein sequence: CAAKGAPYGYTF. This chain uses TRBV30 with TRBJ1-2, with 7 bases matching TRBD1. The CDR3 contains 12 residues. Germline V CDR1 and CDR2: GTSNPN, SVGIG (reference sequence). V shed 8 bases and J 4 bases; nucleotides not matched to a gene: 7.

The CDR3 region has the DNA TGTGCCAGCAGGCTCGTTGGGGCCAACGTCCTGACTTTC. As protein: CASRLVGANVLTF. The chain links TRBV5-6 to TRBJ2-6, with no clear D. Germline-derived CDR1 and CDR2 are SGHDT and YYEEEE. The CDR3 is 13 residues long. Trimming cost V 5 bases and J 3 bases, with 6 bases left between them.